Sequencing of this T cell receptor beta chain was carried out in a study of PD-1 blockade in classical Hodgkin lymphoma. Turning to the study itself: On a schedule of every 2 weeks, patients received nivolumab 3 mg/kg intravenously.

The data were produced by immunoSEQ multiplex PCR, yet TCRdb's version contains in-frame clones alone and is incomplete. The table has 6,900 or so clones, 86% seen once. Germline V gives CDR1 LGHNT, CDR2 FRNRAP. The CDR3 is 11 amino acids. V lost 7 bases and J lost 6, with 7 bases in between. Study-level results: It was reported that newly diagnosed patients had less baseline TCR diversity than healthy donors. Diversity similar to that of newly diagnosed patients was seen at baseline in complete responders.

Remarks on this clone: Its matching antigen is unknown.

The sample's time point: cycle 4 day 1 (C4D1), after less than seven weeks of nivolumab. Each of the patients experienced relapse following autologous stem cell transplantation, and their brentuximab vedotin exposure differed. This chain uses TRBV12-5 with TRBJ2-1; no reliable D call. The sample in question was peripheral blood mononuclear cells (PBMCs), obtained before the fourth cycle of nivolumab. This TCR came from a human donor with classical Hodgkin lymphoma. The CDR3 DNA is TGTGCTAGTGCCCACTTCAATGAGCAGTTCTTC. This codes for CASAHFNEQFF.